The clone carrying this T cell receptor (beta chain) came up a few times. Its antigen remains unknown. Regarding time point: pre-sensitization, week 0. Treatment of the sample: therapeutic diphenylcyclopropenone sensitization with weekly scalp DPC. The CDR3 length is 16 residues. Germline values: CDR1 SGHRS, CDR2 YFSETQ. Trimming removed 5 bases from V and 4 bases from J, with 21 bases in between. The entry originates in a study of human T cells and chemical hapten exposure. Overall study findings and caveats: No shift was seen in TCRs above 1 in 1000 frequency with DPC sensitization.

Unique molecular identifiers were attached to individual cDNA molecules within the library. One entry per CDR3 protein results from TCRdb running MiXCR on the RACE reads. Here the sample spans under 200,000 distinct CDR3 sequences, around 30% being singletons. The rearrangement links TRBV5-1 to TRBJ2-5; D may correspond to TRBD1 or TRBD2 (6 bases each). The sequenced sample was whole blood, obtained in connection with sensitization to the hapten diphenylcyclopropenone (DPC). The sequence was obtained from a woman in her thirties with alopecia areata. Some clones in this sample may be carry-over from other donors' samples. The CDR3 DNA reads TGCGCCAGCAGGCGATTCCGGGACACGGAGGGAGAGACCCAGTACTTC. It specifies CASRRFRDTEGETQYF.